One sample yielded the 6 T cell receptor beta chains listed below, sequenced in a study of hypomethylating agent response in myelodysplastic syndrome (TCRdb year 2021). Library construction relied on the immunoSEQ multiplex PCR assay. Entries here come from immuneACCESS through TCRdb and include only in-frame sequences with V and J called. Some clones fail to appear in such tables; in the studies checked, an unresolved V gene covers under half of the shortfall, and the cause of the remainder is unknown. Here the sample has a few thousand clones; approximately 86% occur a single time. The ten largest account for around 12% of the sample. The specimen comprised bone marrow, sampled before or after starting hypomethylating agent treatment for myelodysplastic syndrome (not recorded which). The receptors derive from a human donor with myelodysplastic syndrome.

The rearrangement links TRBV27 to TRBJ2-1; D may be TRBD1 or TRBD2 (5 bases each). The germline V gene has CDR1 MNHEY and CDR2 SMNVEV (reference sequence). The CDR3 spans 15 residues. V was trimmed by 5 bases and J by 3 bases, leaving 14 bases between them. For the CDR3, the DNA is TGTGCCAGCAGTGCCGAGGGGTACCGCTACAATGAGCAGTTCTTC. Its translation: CASSAEGYRYNEQFF.

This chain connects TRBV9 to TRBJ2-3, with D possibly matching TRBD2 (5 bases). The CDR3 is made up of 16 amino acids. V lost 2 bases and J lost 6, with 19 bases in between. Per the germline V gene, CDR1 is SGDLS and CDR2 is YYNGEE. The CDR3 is CASSVGAALQADTQYF. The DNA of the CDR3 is TGTGCCAGCAGCGTGGGAGCGGCCCTCCAGGCGGATACGCAGTATTTT.

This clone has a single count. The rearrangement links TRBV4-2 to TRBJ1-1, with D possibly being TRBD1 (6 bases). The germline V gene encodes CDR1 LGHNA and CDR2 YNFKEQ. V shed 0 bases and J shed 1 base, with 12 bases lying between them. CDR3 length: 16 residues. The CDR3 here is CASSQDPRGGNTEAFF. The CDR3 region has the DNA TGTGCCAGCAGCCAAGATCCTCGAGGGGGGAACACTGAAGCTTTCTTT.

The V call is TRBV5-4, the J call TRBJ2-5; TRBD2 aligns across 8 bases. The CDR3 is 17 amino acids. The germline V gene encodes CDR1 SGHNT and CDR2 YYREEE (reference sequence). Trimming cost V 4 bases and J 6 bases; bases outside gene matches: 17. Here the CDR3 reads CASSDLAWTGGGKTQYF. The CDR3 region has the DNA TGTGCCAGCAGCGATCTGGCCTGGACGGGAGGGGGGAAGACCCAGTACTTC.

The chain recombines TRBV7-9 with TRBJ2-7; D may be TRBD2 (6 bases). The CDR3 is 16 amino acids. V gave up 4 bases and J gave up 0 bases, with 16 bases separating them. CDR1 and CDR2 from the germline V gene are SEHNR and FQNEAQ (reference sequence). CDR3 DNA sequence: TGTGCCAGCAGCTCCCCAGCGGGTCGGAGCTCCTACGAGCAGTACTTC. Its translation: CASSSPAGRSSYEQYF.

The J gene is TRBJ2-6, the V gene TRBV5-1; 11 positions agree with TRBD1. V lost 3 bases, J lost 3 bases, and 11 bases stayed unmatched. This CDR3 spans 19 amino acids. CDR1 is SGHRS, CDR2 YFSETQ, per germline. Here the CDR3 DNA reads TGCGCCAGCAGCTGGGGGACAGGGGGTAGCCAAAGTGGGGCCAACGTCCTGACTTTC. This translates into CASSWGTGGSQSGANVLTF.